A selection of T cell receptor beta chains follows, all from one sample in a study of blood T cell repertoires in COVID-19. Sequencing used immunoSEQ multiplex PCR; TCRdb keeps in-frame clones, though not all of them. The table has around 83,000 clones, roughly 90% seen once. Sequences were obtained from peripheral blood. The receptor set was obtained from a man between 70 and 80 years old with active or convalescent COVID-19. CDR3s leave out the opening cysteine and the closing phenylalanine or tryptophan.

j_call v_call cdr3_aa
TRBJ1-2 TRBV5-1 ASSLQGDGYT
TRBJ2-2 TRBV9 ASGWTGSRSGELF
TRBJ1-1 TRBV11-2 ASSLDPGVVTEAF
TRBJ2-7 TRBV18 ASSPVASGTHEQY
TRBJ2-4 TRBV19 ASRADRATLGIQY
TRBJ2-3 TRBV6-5 ASRPWGAGVDTQY
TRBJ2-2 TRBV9 ASSPRAASTGELF
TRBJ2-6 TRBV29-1 SVAGGANVLT
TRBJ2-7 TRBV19 ASSNTGTSGSYEQY
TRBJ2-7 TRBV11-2 ASSSRGGEPYEQY
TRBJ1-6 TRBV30 AWSVSGDTGNSPLH
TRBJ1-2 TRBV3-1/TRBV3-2 ASSQYRESNYGYT
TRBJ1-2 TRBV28 ASRTTSEGDYT
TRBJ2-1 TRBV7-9 ASSLRLAGGNEQF
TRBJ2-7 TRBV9 ASSARLAGVSEQY
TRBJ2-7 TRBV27 ASSLSQGRYEQY
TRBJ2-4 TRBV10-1 ASSGGRGVAKNIQY
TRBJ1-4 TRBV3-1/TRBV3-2 ASSQSGTALLNEKLF
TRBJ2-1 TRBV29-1 SVESGGWHNEQF
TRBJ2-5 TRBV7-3 ASSLTPTALRQETQY
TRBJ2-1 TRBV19 ASSPVAGENLEQF
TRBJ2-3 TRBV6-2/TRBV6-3 ASSYSIELGLAEGDTQY
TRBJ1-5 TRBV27 ASSTSGFNQPQH
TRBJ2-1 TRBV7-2 ASRGLQGYNEQF
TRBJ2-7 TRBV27 ASRRTGVSSYEQY
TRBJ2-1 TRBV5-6 ASSLTTGEFGNEQF
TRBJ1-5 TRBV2 ASSTGNQPQH
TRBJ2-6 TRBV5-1 ASSLGQATSGANVLT
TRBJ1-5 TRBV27 ASSLGRDNQPQH
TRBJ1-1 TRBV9 ASSVELNTEAF
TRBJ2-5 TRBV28 ASSPGGVETQY
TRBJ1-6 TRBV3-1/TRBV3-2 ASSQQQGFYSPLH
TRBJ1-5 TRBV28 ASGLEPQH
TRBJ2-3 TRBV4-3 ASSQGNHWASTDTQY
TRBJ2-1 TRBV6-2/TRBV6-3 ASSYHSGGPYNEQF
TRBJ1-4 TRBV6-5 ASSPRTGGNEKLF
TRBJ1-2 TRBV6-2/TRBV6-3 ASSPGFGYT
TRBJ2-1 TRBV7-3 ASSLYRASYNEQF
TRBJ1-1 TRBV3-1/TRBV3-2 ASSQAVNTEAF
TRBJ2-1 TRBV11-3 ASSLGGGSSYNEQF
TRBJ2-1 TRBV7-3 ASSPGQGPYNEQF
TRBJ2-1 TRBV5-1 ASSFPGLAGEGSYNEQF
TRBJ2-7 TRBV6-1 ASSESRQISYEQY
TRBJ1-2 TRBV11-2 ASSLQGISDGYT
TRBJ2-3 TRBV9 ASSPTSVITDTQY
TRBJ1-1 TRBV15 ATSRADQGNTEAF
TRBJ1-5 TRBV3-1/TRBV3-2 ASSPRQGAQH
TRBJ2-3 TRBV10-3 AISEFGLANTDTQY
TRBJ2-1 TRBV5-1 ASSSGLAGILSSYNEQF
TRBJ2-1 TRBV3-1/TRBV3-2 ASSQEDRRKF
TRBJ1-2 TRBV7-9 ASSLEVSREGYT
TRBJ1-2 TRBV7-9 ASSTWTEPFYGYT
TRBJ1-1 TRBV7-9 ASSLSFSDTEAF
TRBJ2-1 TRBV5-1 ASSLAGEVGAGDEQF
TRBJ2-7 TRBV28 ASSLDRGSSYEQY
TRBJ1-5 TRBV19 ASSRPGQGFQPQH
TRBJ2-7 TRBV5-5 VSSRGQGAYEQY
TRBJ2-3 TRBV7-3 ASSLGAGVGTDTQY
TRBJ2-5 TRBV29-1 SAQGGAETQY
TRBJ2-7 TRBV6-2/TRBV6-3 ASSRGTDYEQY